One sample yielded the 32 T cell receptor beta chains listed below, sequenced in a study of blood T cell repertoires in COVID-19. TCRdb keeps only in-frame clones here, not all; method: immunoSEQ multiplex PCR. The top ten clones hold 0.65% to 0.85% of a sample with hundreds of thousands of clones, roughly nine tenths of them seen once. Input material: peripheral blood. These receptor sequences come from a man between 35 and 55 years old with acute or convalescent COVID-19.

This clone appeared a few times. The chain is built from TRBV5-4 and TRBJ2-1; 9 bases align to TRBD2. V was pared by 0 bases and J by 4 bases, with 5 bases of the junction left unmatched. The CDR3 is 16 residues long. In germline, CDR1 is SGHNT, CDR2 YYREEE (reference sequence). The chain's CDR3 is CASSLEGGGVYNEQFF. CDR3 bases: TGTGCCAGCAGCTTGGAAGGCGGGGGGGTGTACAATGAGCAGTTCTTC.

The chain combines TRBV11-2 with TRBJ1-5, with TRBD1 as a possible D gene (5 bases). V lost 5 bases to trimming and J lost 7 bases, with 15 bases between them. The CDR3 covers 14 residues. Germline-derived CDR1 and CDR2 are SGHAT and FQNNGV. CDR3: CASSPLGEGQPQHF. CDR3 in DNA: TGTGCCAGCAGCCCCCTTGGGGAGGGGCAGCCCCAGCATTTT.

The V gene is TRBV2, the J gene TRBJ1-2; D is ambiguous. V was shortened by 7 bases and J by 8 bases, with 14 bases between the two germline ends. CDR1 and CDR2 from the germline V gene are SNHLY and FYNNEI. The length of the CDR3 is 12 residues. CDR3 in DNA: TGTGCCAGCAATGGGGAGGTCGGCGGCTACACCTTC. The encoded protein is CASNGEVGGYTF.

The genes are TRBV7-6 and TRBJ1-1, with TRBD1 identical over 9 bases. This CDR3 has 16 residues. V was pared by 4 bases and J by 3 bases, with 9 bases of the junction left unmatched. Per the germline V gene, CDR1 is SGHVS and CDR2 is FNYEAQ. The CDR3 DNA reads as TGTGCCAGCAGCTCTCCGGGGGACAGGGACGACACTGAAGCTTTCTTT. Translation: CASSSPGDRDDTEAFF.

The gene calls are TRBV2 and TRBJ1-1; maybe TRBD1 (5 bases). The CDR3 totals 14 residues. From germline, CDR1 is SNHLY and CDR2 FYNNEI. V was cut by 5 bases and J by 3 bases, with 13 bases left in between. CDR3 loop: CASSNWGDDTEAFF. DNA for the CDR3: TGTGCCAGCAGTAACTGGGGGGATGACACTGAAGCTTTCTTT.

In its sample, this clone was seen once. For the CDR3, the DNA is TGCGCCAGCAATCGGAGAGAGAGTTACGAGCAGTACTTC. Its protein is CASNRRESYEQYF. The chain recombines TRBV10-1 with TRBJ2-7; no clear D. The CDR3 extends over 13 amino acids. The V and J ends lost 7 bases and 4 bases respectively, with 14 bases between them. Germline V gives CDR1 WNHNN, CDR2 SYGVQD (reference sequence).

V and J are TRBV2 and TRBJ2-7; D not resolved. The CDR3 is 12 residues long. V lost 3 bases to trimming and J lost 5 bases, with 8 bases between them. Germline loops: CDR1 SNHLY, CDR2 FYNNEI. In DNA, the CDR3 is TGTGCCAGCAGTGATAACGCGGACGAGCAGTACTTC. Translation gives CASSDNADEQYF. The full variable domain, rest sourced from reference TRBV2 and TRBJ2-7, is EPEVTQTPSHQVTQMGQEVILRCVPISNHLYFYWYRQILGQKVEFLVSFYNNEISEKSEIFDDQFSVERPDGSNFTLKIRSTKLEDSAMYFCASSDNADEQYFGPGTRLTVT.

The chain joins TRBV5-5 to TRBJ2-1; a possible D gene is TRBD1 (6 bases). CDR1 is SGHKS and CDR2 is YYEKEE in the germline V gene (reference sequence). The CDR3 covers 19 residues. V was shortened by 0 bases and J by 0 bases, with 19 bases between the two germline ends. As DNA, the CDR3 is TGTGCCAGCAGCTTGGGGGGGCCAGGCCACGCGCCCTCCTACAATGAGCAGTTCTTC. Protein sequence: CASSLGGPGHAPSYNEQFF.

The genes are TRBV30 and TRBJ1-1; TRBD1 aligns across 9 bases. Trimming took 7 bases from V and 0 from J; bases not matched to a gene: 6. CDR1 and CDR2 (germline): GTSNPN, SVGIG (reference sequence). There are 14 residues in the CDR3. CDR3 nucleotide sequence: TGTGCCTTAGGGACAGGGATATTGAACACTGAAGCTTTCTTT. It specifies CALGTGILNTEAFF.

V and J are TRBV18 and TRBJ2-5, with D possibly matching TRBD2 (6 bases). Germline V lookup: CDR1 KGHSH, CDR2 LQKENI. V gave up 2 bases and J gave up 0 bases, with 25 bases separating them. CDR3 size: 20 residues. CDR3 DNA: TGTGCCAGCTCACCATTCCGGGAGTGGACCTTCGCTCTTGACCAAGAGACCCAGTACTTC. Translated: CASSPFREWTFALDQETQYF.

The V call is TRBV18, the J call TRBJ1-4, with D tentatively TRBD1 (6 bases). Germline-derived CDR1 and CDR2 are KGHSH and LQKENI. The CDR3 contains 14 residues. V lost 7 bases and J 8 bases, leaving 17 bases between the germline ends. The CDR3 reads CASFETGMKEKLFF. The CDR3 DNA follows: TGTGCCAGCTTCGAGACAGGAATGAAGGAAAAACTGTTTTTT. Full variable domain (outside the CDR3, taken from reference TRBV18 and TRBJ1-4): NAGVMQNPRHLVRRRGQEARLRCSPMKGHSHVYWYRQLPEEGLKFMVYLQKENIIDESGMPKERFSAEFPKEGPSILRIQQVVRGDSAAYFCASFETGMKEKLFFGSGTQLSVL.

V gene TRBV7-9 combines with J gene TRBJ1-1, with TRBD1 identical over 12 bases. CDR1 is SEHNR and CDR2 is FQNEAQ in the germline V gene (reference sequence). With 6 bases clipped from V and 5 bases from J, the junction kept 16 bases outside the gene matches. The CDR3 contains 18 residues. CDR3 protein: CASRRTGTGGALVTEAFF. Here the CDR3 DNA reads TGTGCCAGCAGAAGAACCGGGACAGGGGGCGCGTTGGTGACTGAAGCTTTCTTT. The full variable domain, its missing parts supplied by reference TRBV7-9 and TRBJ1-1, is DTGVSQNPRHKITKRGQNVTFRCDPISEHNRLYWYRQTLGQGPEFLTYFQNEAQLEKSRLLSDRFSAERPKGSFSTLEIQRTEQGDSAMYLCASRRTGTGGALVTEAFFGQGTRLTVV.

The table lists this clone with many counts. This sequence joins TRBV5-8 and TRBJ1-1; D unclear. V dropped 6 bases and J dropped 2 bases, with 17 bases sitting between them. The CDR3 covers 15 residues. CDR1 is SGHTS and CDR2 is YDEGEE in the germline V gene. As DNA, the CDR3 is TGTGCCAGCATAGACCCCGCGAAGACTAACACTGAAGCTTTCTTT. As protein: CASIDPAKTNTEAFF.

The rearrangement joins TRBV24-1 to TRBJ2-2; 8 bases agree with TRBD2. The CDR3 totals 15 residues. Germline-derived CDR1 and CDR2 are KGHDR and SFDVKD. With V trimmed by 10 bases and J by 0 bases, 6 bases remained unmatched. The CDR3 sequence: CATELAGANTGELFF. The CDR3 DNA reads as TGTGCCACTGAGCTAGCGGGCGCGAACACCGGGGAGCTGTTTTTT.

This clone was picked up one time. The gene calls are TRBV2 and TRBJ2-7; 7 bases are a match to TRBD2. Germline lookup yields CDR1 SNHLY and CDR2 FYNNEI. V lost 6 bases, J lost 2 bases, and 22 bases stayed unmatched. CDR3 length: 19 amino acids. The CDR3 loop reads CASRAGRSGRRGLPYEQYF. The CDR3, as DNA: TGTGCCAGCAGGGCTGGGCGGTCAGGAAGGCGGGGGTTACCCTACGAGCAGTACTTC.

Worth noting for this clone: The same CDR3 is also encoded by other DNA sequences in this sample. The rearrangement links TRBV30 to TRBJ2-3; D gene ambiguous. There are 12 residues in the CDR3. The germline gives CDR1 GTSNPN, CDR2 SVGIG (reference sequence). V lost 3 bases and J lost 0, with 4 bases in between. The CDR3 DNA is TGTGCCTGGAGCCCTAGCACAGATACGCAGTATTTT. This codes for CAWSPSTDTQYF.

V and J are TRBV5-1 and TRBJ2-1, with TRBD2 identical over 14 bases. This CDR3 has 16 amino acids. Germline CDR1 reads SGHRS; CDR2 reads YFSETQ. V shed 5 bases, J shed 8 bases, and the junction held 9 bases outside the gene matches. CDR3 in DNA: TGCGCCAGCAGTCCCTCCGGGACTAGCGGGGGCGATGAGCAGTTCTTC. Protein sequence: CASSPSGTSGGDEQFF.

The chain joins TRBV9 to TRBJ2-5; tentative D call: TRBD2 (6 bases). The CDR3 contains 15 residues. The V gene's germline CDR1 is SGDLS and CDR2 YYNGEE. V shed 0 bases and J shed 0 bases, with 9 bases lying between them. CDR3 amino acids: CASSVGGTNQETQYF. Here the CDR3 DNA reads TGTGCCAGCAGCGTAGGCGGGACCAACCAAGAGACCCAGTACTTC. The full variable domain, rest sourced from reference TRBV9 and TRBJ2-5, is DSGVTQTPKHLITATGQRVTLRCSPRSGDLSVYWYQQSLDQGLQFLIQYYNGEERAKGNILERFSAQQFPDLHSELNLSSLELGDSALYFCASSVGGTNQETQYFGPGTRLLVL.

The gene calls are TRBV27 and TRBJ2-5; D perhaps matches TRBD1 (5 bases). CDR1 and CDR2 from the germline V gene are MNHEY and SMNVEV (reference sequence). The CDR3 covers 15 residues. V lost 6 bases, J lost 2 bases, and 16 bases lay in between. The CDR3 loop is CASRPWGRRQETQYF. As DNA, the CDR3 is TGTGCCAGCAGGCCCTGGGGCAGAAGACAAGAGACCCAGTACTTC.

The CDR3 DNA is TGTGCCAGCAGTGGGTACGGTCAGGGCAGCTCTGGGGCCAACGTCCTGACTTTC. Translation gives CASSGYGQGSSGANVLTF. This sequence joins TRBV2 and TRBJ2-6; tentatively, D is TRBD1 (5 bases). The CDR3 runs 18 residues. Between the trimmed V and J ends, which lost 4 bases and 0 bases, there was a span of 16 bases. From germline, CDR1 is SNHLY and CDR2 FYNNEI.

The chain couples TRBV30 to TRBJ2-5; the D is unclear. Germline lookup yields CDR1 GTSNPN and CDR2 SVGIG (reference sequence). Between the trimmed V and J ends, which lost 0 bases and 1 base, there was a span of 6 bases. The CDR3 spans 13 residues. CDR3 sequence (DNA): TGTGCCTGGAGTGTTGGCAGCCAAGAGACCCAGTACTTC. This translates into CAWSVGSQETQYF.

CDR3 nucleotides: TGTGCCAGCAGGAGGGGCCTTCTAGCGGGAGTCCGCAATGAGCAGTTCTTC. As protein: CASRRGLLAGVRNEQFF. The chain combines TRBV7-3 with TRBJ2-1; TRBD2 agrees at 10 bases. The CDR3 extends over 17 amino acids. CDR1 SGHTA and CDR2 FQGTGA come from the germline V gene. The trim removed 6 bases at V and 6 bases at J, leaving 14 bases unmatched.

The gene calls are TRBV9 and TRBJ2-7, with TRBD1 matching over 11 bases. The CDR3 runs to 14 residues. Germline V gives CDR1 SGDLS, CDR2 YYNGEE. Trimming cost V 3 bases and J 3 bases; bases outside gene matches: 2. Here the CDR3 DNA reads TGTGCCAGCAGCGAGGGGACAGGGGGCTACGAGCAGTACTTC. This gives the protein CASSEGTGGYEQYF.

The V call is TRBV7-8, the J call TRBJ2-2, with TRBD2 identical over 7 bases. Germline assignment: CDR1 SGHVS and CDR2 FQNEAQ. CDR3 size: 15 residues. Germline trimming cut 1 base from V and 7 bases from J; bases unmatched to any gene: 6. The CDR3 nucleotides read TGTGCCAGCAGCTTAGTACCCGGACTAGACGGGGAGCTGTTTTTT. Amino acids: CASSLVPGLDGELFF.

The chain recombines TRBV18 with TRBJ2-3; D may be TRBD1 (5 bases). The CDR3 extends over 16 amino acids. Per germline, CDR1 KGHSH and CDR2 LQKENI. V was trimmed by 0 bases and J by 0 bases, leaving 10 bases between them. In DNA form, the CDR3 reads TGTGCCAGCTCACCACCGTCCAAGGGGAGCACAGATACGCAGTATTTT. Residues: CASSPPSKGSTDTQYF.

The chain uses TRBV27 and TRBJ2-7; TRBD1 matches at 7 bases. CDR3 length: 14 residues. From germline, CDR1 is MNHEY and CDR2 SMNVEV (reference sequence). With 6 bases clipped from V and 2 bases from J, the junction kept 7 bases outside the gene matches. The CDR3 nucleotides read TGTGCCAGCAGAACCAGACAGGGACCCTACGAGCAGTACTTC. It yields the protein CASRTRQGPYEQYF.

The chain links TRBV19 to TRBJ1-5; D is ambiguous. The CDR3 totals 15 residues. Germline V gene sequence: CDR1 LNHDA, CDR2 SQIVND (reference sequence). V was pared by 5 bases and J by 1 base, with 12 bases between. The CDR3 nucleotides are TGTGCCAGTAGTGGCGGCAGTTGGAGCAATCAGCCCCAGCATTTT. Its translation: CASSGGSWSNQPQHF.

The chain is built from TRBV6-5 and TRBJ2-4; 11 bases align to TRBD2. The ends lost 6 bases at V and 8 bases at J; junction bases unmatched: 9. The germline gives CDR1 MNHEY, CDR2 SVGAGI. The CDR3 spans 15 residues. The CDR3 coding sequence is TGTGCCAGCAGGTTAGCGGGAGGGCCGGTAGACATTCAGTACTTC. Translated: CASRLAGGPVDIQYF.

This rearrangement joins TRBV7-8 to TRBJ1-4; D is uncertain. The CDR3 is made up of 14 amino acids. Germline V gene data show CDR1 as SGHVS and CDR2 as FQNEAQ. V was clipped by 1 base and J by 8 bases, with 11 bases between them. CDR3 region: CASSLVEGNEKLFF. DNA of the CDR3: TGTGCCAGCAGCTTAGTTGAGGGTAACGAAAAACTGTTTTTT.

The CDR3 DNA sequence: TGTGCCAGCAGGGCGGGGGGACCCAGGTTGAGCACAGATACGCAGTATTTT. It is translated as CASRAGGPRLSTDTQYF. This sequence joins TRBV5-4 and TRBJ2-3; TRBD2 aligns across 8 bases. Germline V lookup: CDR1 SGHNT, CDR2 YYREEE (reference sequence). There are 17 residues in the CDR3. J lost 0 bases, V lost 5 bases, and 11 bases had no gene match. Drawing the rest from reference TRBV5-4 and TRBJ2-3, the complete variable domain is ETGVTQSPTHLIKTRGQQVTLRCSSQSGHNTVSWYQQALGQGPQFIFQYYREEENGRGNFPPRFSGLQFPNYSSELNVNALELDDSALYLCASRAGGPRLSTDTQYFGPGTRLTVL.

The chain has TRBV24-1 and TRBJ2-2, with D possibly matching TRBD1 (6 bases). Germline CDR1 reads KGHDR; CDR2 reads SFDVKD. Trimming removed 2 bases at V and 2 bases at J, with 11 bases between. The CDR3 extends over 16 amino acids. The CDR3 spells CATSDSGDLNTGELFF. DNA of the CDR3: TGTGCCACCAGTGATTCAGGGGATCTAAACACCGGGGAGCTGTTTTTT.

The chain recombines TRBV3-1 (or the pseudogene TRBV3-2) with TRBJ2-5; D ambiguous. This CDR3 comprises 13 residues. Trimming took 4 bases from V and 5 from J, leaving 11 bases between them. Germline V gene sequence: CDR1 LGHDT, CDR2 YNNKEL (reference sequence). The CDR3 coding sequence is TGTGCCAGCAGCCGAGACTTCGAGGAGACCCAGTACTTC. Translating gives CASSRDFEETQYF.